One T cell receptor (beta chain) is described in this entry. Its antigen is not identified. This entry comes from a study of T cell repertoires in cytomegalovirus infection. Study-wide context: It was the public TCR beta signatures that indicated both CMV infection and matching HLA type. Study results and limitations: The cumulative frequency of public TCR beta families identified carriers of CMV plus the relevant HLA. Predominance within the ex vivo response was attributable to HLA-C-restricted CMV-specific TCR beta clonotypes.

Germline V gene sequence: CDR1 SGHAT, CDR2 FQNNGV. V lost 5 bases and J lost 1, with 11 bases in between. This CDR3 is 15 amino acids long. TCRdb called the reads again in MiXCR, with one record for every CDR3 protein. The sample contains about 740,000 distinct CDR3 sequences, less than 40% of which appear only once. This clonotype originated in a human donor in good health (CMV status not recorded). Some clones in this sample may be carry-over from other donors' samples. Source material: PBMCs. The chain carries TRBV11-2 and TRBJ2-2; weak D call: TRBD1 (5 bases). The CDR3: CASSPFRVNTGELFF. The DNA of the CDR3 is TGTGCCAGCAGCCCGTTCAGGGTGAACACCGGGGAGCTGTTTTTT. Together with reference TRBV11-2 and TRBJ2-2, the CDR3 gives the full variable domain: EAGVAQSPRYKIIEKRQSVAFWCNPISGHATLYWYQQILGQGPKLLIQFQNNGVVDDSQLPKDRFSAERLKGVDSTLKIQPAKLEDSAVYLCASSPFRVNTGELFFGEGSRLTVL.